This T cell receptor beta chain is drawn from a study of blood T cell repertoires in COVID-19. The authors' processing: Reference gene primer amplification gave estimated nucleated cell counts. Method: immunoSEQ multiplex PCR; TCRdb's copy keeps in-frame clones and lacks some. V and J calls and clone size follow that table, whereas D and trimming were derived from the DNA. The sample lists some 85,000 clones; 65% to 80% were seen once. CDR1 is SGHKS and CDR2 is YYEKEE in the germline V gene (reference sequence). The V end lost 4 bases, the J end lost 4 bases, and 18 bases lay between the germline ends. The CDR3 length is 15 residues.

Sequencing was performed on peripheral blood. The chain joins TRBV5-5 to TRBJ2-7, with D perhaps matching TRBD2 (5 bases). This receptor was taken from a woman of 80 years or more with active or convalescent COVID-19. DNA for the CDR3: TGTGCCAGCAGCCTCGAGGGAGCACCACTTTACGAGCAGTACTTC. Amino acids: CASSLEGAPLYEQYF.